This T cell receptor beta chain was recovered during a study of cytomegalovirus exposure and HLA in healthy donors. Study-wide context: Out of about 360 genotyped donors, 81% belonged to the Caucasian-associated ancestry cluster.

Use of 60 Vbeta and 13 Jbeta primers characterized the PCR. Only in-frame clones appear in the TCRdb table, and some are missing; sequencing was by immunoSEQ multiplex PCR. The sample yields about 160,000 clones, about 80% seen once. The study, taken as a whole, reports: An assumption of roughly uniform sequencing depth across donors underlay the presence/absence analyses.

As regards this clone: What it binds is unknown.

Trimming left V 4 bases short and J 6 bases short, with 14 bases between. CDR1 SGHRS and CDR2 YFSETQ come from the germline V gene. The CDR3 covers 13 residues. This chain joins TRBV5-1 and TRBJ2-7; D is unresolved. The sample was PBMCs. The TCR originated in a girl aged 5-17 years in good health and CMV-seropositive. The CDR3 protein is CASSPNGFGEQYF. CDR3 DNA: TGCGCCAGCAGCCCTAACGGGTTTGGCGAGCAGTACTTC. Looking up the rest from reference TRBV5-1 and TRBJ2-7 gives the full variable domain: KAGVTQTPRYLIKTRGQQVTLSCSPISGHRSVSWYQQTPGQGLQFLFEYFSETQRNKGNFPGRFSGRQFSNSRSEMNVSTLELGDSALYLCASSPNGFGEQYFGPGTRLTVT.